This record looks at one TCR beta chain sequence and its context. The antigen is undetermined. The table came from immunoSEQ multiplex PCR; TCRdb's copy has only in-frame clones and leaves some out. Among about 34,000 clones, around 90% were seen once, and the ten largest hold under 0.075%. The sample originates from a study of regulatory dendritic cells for organ transplantation. Study-wide results and caveats: Regulatory dendritic cells appeared to expand memory CD8+ clones less than mature ones. Naive CD4+ and CD8+ repertoires were highly diverse; memory CD8+ was most oligoclonal.

CDR3 length equals 16 residues. With V trimmed by 1 base and J by 4 bases, 8 bases remained unmatched. From germline, CDR1 is KGHSH and CDR2 LQKENI. The sequenced sample was naive CD4+ T cells from blood. Subset of the sample: CD45RA+ naive T cells. This clonotype was obtained from a human donor in good health. This sequence joins TRBV18 and TRBJ2-5; 8 positions match TRBD2. CDR3 residues: CASSPLQAGAGETQYF. CDR3 nucleotides: TGTGCCAGCTCACCACTTCAAGCGGGGGCAGGAGAGACCCAGTACTTC.